These T cell receptor beta chains were read from a single sample in a study of blood T cell repertoires in COVID-19. Sequencing used immunoSEQ multiplex PCR; TCRdb keeps in-frame clones, though not all of them. The repertoire holds about 120,000 clones, with more than 70% as singletons. The sequencing sample was made of peripheral blood. These receptors came from a man older than 75 with active or convalescent COVID-19. The conserved cysteine and the conserved F or W are not part of the CDR3 here. A D gene is named only where the DNA matches it firmly. Clone size appears in some rows only: once, few, many, or a class for an expanded clone.

d_call clone_size cdr3_length v_call cdr3_aa
TRBD1 - 11 TRBV29-1 SVRGTGTDTQY
- - 11 TRBV6-2/TRBV6-3 ASSPRSAYEQY
TRBD1 once 13 TRBV18 ASSPPVRGGEGYT
TRBD1 - 13 TRBV7-9 ASSLALDRAYEQF
- - 12 TRBV5-6 ASSLWTGNQPQH
- - 9 TRBV10-3 AISLANEQF
TRBD1 - 11 TRBV3-1/TRBV3-2 ASSPDRVQPQH
- - 11 TRBV7-3 ASSPRGTGELF
- - 13 TRBV5-1 ASSATGTPKNTIY
- - 12 TRBV6-2/TRBV6-3 ASSYAGSNQPQH
- - 12 TRBV12-5 ASVKTSPTDTQY
- - 11 TRBV9 ASSVRAGTEAF
- - 13 TRBV4-3 ASSQERSNNQPQH
- - 14 TRBV4-2 ASSQEESGNFQPQH
- - 11 TRBV29-1 SVYTGSSYEQY
- - 11 TRBV5-4 ASSNTNQETQY
- - 10 TRBV7-9 ASSRVGETQY
TRBD2 - 15 TRBV7-3 ASSYMPSRLAGGEQY
TRBD2 - 13 TRBV9 ASSVATSLKSEQY
- medium-sized 12 TRBV15 ATSRQDSYNEQF
TRBD1 - 13 TRBV7-2 ASSLGTGITTEAF
TRBD1 few 14 TRBV9 ASSVGQGGWNTEAF
TRBD2 - 12 TRBV6-4 ASSPSGGQDTQY
TRBD1 - 14 TRBV7-8 ASSLGSGTGGKGYT
- once 12 TRBV5-4 ASSLGSFVETQY
- - 9 TRBV20-1 SARGNTEAF
TRBD2 - 14 TRBV5-4 ASSSRLASSSYEQY
- - 13 TRBV2 ASSDPTEYQETQY
TRBD1 - 9 TRBV30 AWRTGVPIY
- - 11 TRBV6-5 ASSQLRNTEAF
TRBD1 - 11 TRBV5-1 ASSHGQGSPLH